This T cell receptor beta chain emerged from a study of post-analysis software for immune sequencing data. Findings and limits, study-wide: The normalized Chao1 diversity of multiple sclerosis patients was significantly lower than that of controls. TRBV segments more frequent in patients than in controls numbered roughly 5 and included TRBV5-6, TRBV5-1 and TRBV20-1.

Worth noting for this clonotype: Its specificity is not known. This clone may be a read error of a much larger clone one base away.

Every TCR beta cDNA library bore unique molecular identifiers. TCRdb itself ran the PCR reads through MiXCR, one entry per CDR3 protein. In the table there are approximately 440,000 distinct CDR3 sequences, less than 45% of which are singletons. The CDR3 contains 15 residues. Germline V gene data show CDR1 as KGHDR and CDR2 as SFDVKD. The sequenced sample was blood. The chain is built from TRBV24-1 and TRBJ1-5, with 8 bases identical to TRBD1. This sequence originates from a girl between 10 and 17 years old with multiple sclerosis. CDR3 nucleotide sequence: TGTGCCACCAGTGATAGACAGGGGCCCAATGAGCCCCAGCATTTT. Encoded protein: CATSDRQGPNEPQHF.